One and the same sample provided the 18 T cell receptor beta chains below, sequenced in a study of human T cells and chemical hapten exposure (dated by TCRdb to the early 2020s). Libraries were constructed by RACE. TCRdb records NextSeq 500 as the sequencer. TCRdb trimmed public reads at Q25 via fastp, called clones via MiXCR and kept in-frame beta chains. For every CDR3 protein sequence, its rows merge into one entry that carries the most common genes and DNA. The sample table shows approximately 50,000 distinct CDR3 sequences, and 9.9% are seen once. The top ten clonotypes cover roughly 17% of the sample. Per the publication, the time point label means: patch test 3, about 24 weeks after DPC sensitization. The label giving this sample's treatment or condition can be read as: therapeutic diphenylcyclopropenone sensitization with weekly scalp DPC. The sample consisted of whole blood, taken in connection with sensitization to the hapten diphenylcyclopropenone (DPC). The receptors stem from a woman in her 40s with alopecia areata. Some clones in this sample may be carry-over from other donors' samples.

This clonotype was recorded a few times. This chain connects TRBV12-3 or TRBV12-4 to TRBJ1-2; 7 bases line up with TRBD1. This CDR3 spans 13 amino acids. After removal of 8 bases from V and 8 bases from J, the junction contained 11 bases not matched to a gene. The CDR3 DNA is TGTGCCAGCCGACGGACAGGTTCTGGCGGCTACACCTTC. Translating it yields CASRRTGSGGYTF.

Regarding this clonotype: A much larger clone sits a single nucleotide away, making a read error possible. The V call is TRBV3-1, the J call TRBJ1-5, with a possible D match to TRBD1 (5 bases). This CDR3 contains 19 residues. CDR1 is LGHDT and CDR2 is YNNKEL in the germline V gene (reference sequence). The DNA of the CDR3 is TGTGCCAGCAGCCAAGAGGATAATCAGACAGATGATAGCAATCAGCCCCAGCAGTTT. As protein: CASSQEDNQTDDSNQPQQF.

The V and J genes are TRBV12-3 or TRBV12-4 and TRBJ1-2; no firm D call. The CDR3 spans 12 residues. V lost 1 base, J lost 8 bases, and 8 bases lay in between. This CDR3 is CASSLVTGGYTF. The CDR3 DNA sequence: TGTGCCAGCAGTTTAGTCACGGGGGGCTACACCTTC.

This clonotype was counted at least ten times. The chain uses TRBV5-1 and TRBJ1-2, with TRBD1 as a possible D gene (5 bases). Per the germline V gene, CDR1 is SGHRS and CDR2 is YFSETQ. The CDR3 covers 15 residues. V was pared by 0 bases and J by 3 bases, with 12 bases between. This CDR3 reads CASSLVPSGDYGYTF. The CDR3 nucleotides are TGCGCCAGCAGCTTGGTCCCCTCGGGGGACTATGGCTACACCTTC.

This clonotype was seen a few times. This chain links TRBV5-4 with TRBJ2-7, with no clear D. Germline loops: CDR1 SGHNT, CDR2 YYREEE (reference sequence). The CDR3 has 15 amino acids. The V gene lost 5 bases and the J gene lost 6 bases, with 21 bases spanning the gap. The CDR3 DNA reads TGTGCCAGCAGATCACAAGGGTCCTCGAGTGGCGAGCAGTACTTC. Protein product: CASRSQGSSSGEQYF.

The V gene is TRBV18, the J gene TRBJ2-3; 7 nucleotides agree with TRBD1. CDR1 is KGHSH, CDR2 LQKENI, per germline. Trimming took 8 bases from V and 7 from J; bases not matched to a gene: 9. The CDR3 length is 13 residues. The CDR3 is CASTTGAVYTQYF. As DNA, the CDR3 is TGTGCCAGCACCACAGGGGCGGTGTATACGCAGTATTTT.

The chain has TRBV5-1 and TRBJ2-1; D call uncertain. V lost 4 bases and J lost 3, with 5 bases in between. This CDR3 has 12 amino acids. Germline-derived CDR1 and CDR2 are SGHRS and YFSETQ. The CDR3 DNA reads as TGCGCCAGCAGCCAGGACTACAATGAGCAGTTCTTC. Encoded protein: CASSQDYNEQFF.

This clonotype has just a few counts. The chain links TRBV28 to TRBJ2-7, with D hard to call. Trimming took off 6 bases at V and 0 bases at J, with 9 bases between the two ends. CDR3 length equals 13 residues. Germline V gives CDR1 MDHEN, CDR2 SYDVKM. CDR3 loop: CASRPRSSYEQYF. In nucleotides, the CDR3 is TGTGCCAGCAGACCCCGCAGCTCCTACGAGCAGTACTTC.

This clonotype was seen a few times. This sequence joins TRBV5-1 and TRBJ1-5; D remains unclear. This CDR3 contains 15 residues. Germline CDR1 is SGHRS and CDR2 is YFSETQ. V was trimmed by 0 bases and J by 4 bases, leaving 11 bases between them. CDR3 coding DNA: TGCGCCAGCAGCTTGGGGTCAGGTTCGAATCAGCCCCAGCATTTT. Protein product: CASSLGSGSNQPQHF.

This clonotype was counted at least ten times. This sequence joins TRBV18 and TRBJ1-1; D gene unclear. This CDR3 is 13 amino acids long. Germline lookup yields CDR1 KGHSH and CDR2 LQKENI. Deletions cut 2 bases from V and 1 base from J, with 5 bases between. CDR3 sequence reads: CASSPRENTEAFF. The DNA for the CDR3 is TGTGCCAGCTCACCAAGGGAGAACACTGAAGCTTTCTTT.

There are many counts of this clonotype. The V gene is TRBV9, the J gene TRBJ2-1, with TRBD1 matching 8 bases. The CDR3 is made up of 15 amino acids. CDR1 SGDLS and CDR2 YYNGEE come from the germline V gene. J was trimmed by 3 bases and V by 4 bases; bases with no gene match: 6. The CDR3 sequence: CASSPQGAGYNEQFF. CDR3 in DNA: TGTGCCAGCAGCCCCCAGGGGGCAGGCTACAATGAGCAGTTCTTC.

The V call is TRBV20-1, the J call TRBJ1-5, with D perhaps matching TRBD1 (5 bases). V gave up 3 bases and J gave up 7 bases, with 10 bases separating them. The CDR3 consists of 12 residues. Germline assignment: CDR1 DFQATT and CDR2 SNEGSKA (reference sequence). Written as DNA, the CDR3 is TGCAGTGCTAGGATCGGGGGGCAGCCCCAGCATTTT. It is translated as CSARIGGQPQHF.

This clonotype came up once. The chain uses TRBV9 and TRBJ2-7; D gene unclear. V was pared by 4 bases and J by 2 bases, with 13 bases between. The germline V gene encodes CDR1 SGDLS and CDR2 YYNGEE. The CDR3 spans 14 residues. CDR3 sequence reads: CASSLLAHTYEQYV. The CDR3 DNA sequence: TGTGCCAGCAGCCTCCTGGCGCATACCTACGAGCAGTACGTC.

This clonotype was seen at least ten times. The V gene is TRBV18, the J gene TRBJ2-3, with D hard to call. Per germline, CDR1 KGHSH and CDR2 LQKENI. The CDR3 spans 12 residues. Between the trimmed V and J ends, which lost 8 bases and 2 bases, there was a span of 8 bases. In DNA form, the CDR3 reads TGTGCCAGCAGCCCGACCACAGATACGCAGTATTTT. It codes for CASSPTTDTQYF.

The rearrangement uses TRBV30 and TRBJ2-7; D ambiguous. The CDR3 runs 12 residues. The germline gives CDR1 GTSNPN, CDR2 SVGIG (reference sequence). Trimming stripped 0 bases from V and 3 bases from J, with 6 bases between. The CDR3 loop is CAWSVGFYEQYF. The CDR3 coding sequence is TGTGCCTGGAGTGTAGGGTTCTACGAGCAGTACTTC.

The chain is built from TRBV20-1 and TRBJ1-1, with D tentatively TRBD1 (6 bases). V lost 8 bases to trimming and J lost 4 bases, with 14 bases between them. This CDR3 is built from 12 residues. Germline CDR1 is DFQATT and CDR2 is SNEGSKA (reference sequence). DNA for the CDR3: TGCAGTCCCAGGAAGGACAGCACTGAAGCTTTCTTT. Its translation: CSPRKDSTEAFF.

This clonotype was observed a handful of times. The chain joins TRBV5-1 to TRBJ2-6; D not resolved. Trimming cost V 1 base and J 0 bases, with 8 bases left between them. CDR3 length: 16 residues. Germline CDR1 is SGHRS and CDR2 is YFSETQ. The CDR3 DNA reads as TGCGCCAGCAGCTTGACGGCCAACTCTGGGGCCAACGTCCTGACTTTC. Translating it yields CASSLTANSGANVLTF.

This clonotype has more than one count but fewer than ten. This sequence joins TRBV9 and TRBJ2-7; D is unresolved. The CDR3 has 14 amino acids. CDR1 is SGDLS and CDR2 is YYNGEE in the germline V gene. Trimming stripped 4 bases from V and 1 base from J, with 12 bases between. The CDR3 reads CASSPRWSSYEQYF. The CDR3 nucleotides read TGTGCCAGCAGCCCCCGTTGGTCTTCCTACGAGCAGTACTTC.